This T cell receptor beta chain is drawn from a study of blood T cells in healthy people across ages. The ends were cut back, 4 bases at V and 8 bases at J, with 5 bases in the middle. The CDR3 is made up of 10 amino acids. The germline V gene encodes CDR1 DFQATT and CDR2 SNEGSKA (reference sequence). Alongside a J-beta primer mix, a sample-barcoded 5' primer served in a second PCR lasting about 7 to 11 cycles. From the 5' RACE reads, TCRdb called clonotypes with MiXCR, one entry per CDR3 protein. In the table there are around 670,000 distinct CDR3 sequences, 25% to 35% of which are singletons. V is TRBV20-1 and J is TRBJ1-4; D gene ambiguous. The sequenced material came from blood. The origin of this receptor is a woman aged 80 or over in good health. CDR3 in amino acids: CSAKSEKLFF. The CDR3 DNA reads TGCAGTGCTAAATCCGAAAAACTGTTTTTT.